Listed here are 3 T cell receptor beta chains from one sample, sequenced in a study of identical twins. Each CDR3 protein gets one entry after TCRdb re-called the 5' RACE reads with MiXCR. The data contain 450,000 or so distinct CDR3 sequences, 12% to 15% of them singletons. Separately, the same data were catalogued under a study of yellow fever vaccine responses in identical twins.

Sequencing used CD4+ T cells sorted from blood. These receptors were obtained from a woman in her late teens or twenties in good health.

This clonotype has more than one count but fewer than ten. The junction does not match germline at one end; this may be a read error. The CDR3 DNA is TGTGCCAGCACCTTGTTGGCTGTCTCCTACAATGAGCAGTTCTTC. This sequence encodes CASTLLAVSYNEQFF. V usage is TRBV5-6 and J usage is TRBJ2-1; D call uncertain. This CDR3 contains 15 residues. The V gene's germline CDR1 is SGHDT and CDR2 YYEEEE.

This clonotype turned up a few times. The chain combines TRBV6-1 with TRBJ2-1; maybe TRBD2 (6 bases). Germline V lookup: CDR1 MNHNS, CDR2 SASEGT. The CDR3 contains 14 residues. V was trimmed by 6 bases and J by 7 bases, leaving 16 bases between them. The CDR3 region has the DNA TGTGCCAGCAGACGACTAGTGGGAACAAATGAGCAGTTCTTC. It translates to CASRRLVGTNEQFF.

This clonotype was picked up many times. The chain carries TRBV29-1 and TRBJ2-3, with a possible D match to TRBD1 (6 bases). The CDR3 is 15 residues long. Germline CDR1 and CDR2: SQVTM and ANQGSEA. Trimming shortened V by 6 bases and J by 3 bases, and 19 bases separated the two germline ends. In nucleotides, the CDR3 is TGCAGCGTGGGAAGGATAGGGGGAAGAACAGATACGCAGTATTTT. Amino acid sequence: CSVGRIGGRTDTQYF.